This TCR beta chain was retrieved from a study of T-cell reconstitution after alpha-beta-depleted transplantation in children. TCRbeta library preparation incorporated unique molecular identifiers. TCRdb reprocessed the PCR reads via MiXCR and lists one record per CDR3 protein. The sample carries 450,000 to 500,000 distinct CDR3 sequences, 9.5% to 15% recorded once. Trimming cost V 3 bases and J 7 bases, with 13 bases left between them. Germline CDR1 is SEHNR and CDR2 is FQNEAQ (reference sequence). This CDR3 has 15 residues. This chain connects TRBV7-9 to TRBJ1-6; possibly TRBD1 for D (5 bases). The sequencing used PBMCs from the stem cell graft donor, collected from the stem cell graft. The receptor was derived from a human donor who donated a stem cell graft to a child with combined immunodeficiency. The CDR3 DNA reads as TGTGCCAGCAGCTTCGGGGCGGGGCAAAATTCACCCCTCCACTTT. Encoded protein: CASSFGAGQNSPLHF.